The sequence of this T cell receptor (beta chain) was determined in a study of blood T cell repertoires in COVID-19. Across the study: The United States, Italy and Spain were the sources of the acute and convalescent COVID-19 samples. PBMCs, B-cell-depleted T cells, or T cells provided the cDNA or gDNA that made up the material.

Study processing details: Estimation of nucleated cell counts was performed using reference gene primer amplification. Assay: immunoSEQ multiplex PCR; the TCRdb copy retains only in-frame clones and omits some. V and J calls and clone size come straight from that table; D and trimming were deduced from the DNA. This table holds some 80,000 clones, about 83% found once. V was clipped by 3 bases and J by 3 bases; unmatched bases: 4. The CDR3 is made up of 15 amino acids. Germline V CDR1 and CDR2: MNHNY, SVGAGI (reference sequence). What was sequenced was peripheral blood. The chain employs TRBV6-6 and TRBJ2-3; 9 bases match TRBD2. This TCR derives from a man aged 50 or older with acute or convalescent COVID-19. This CDR3 is CASSYLGLATDTQYF. The CDR3 nucleotides read TGTGCCAGCAGTTATCTCGGACTAGCGACAGATACGCAGTATTTT.